A single sample is the source of the 28 T cell receptor beta chains below, sequenced in a study of blood T cell repertoires in COVID-19. TCRdb keeps only in-frame clones here, not all; method: immunoSEQ multiplex PCR. The sample holds around 100,000 clones; about 91% are singletons and the top ten take about 1.8%. Specimen: peripheral blood. The receptors were sampled from a human donor with active COVID-19. The donor label of this sample is uncertain.

This clone showed up just once. The chain combines TRBV9 with TRBJ2-2, with D maybe TRBD2 (6 bases). Germline values: CDR1 SGDLS, CDR2 YYNGEE. This CDR3 contains 16 residues. V lost 3 bases and J 1 base, leaving 13 bases between the germline ends. CDR3 sequence reads: CASSEWLGGNTGELFF. In nucleotides, the CDR3 is TGTGCCAGCAGCGAGTGGTTGGGGGGGAACACCGGGGAGCTGTTTTTT.

The table lists this clone with a count of one. The chain recombines TRBV5-5 with TRBJ2-7, with D hard to call. The length of the CDR3 is 11 residues. Per the germline V gene, CDR1 is SGHKS and CDR2 is YYEKEE (reference sequence). Between the trimmed V and J ends, which lost 5 bases and 5 bases, there was a span of 8 bases. CDR3 region: CASRFQDEQYF. The DNA of the CDR3 is TGTGCCAGCAGGTTTCAGGACGAGCAGTACTTC.

The rearrangement joins TRBV11-2 to TRBJ2-5; 8 bases fit TRBD2. CDR1 and CDR2 (germline): SGHAT, FQNNGV. V gave up 5 bases and J gave up 5 bases; unmatched junction bases: 1. The CDR3 has 12 residues. The DNA of the CDR3 is TGTGCCAGCAGCCGGGGGGGGGAGACCCAGTACTTC. The encoded protein is CASSRGGETQYF.

This chain connects TRBV4-1 to TRBJ2-5, with TRBD1 matching over 9 bases. Germline-derived CDR1 and CDR2 are MGHRA and YSYEKL. J lost 4 bases, V lost 5 bases, and 8 bases had no gene match. CDR3 length: 15 residues. The CDR3 DNA sequence: TGCGCCAGCAGCGCCCGGGACAGGGAACGAGAGACCCAGTACTTC. Translation gives CASSARDRERETQYF.

The V gene is TRBV7-9, the J gene TRBJ2-3; TRBD2 aligns across 8 bases. V was pared by 1 base and J by 1 base, with 7 bases of the junction left unmatched. The germline gives CDR1 SEHNR, CDR2 FQNEAQ (reference sequence). The CDR3 runs 17 residues. CDR3 amino acids: CASSLVTGGPGTDTQYF. In DNA form, the CDR3 reads TGTGCCAGCAGCTTAGTGACGGGGGGGCCTGGCACAGATACGCAGTATTTT.

This chain uses TRBV15 with TRBJ1-5; TRBD1 might be the D (5 bases). The V and J ends lost 3 bases and 4 bases respectively, with 19 bases between them. Germline assignment: CDR1 LNHNV and CDR2 YYDKDF (reference sequence). CDR3 size: 17 residues. The CDR3 region has the DNA TGTGCCACCAGCAGGGGCGTGAAGAGACAGCGAAATCAGCCCCAGCATTTT. Protein sequence: CATSRGVKRQRNQPQHF. Full variable domain (missing parts from reference TRBV15 and TRBJ1-5): DAMVIQNPRYQVTQFGKPVTLSCSQTLNHNVMYWYQQKSSQAPKLLFHYYDKDFNNEADTPDNFQSRRPNTSFCFLDIRSPGLGDTAMYLCATSRGVKRQRNQPQHFGDGTRLSIL.

The CDR3 sequence: CASSPQGSFSYEQYF. CDR3 DNA sequence: TGTGCCAGCTCACCACAGGGGTCCTTTTCCTACGAGCAGTACTTC. The gene calls are TRBV18 and TRBJ2-7; D may be TRBD1 (5 bases). The CDR3 consists of 15 residues. Germline V gene lookup returns CDR1 KGHSH and CDR2 LQKENI. V was pared by 1 base and J by 1 base, with 11 bases between.

The chain combines TRBV19 with TRBJ2-1, with D possibly matching TRBD1 (5 bases). The length of the CDR3 is 13 residues. Germline CDR1 is LNHDA and CDR2 is SQIVND (reference sequence). V gave up 3 bases and J gave up 4 bases, with 7 bases separating them. The CDR3 is CASSISGYNEQFF. The DNA for the CDR3 is TGTGCCAGTAGTATTTCAGGGTACAATGAGCAGTTCTTC.

As DNA, the CDR3 is TGTGCCACCAGTGGGCGGCTAGCGGGGGGAATAGTCGCCGGGGAGCTGTTTTTT. Protein: CATSGRLAGGIVAGELFF. This sequence joins TRBV24-1 and TRBJ2-2, with 11 bases lining up with TRBD2. The CDR3 loop spans 18 amino acids. CDR1 is KGHDR, CDR2 SFDVKD, per germline. The J segment lost 6 bases and the V segment lost 5 bases, leaving 13 bases of the junction unmatched.

The chain couples TRBV7-9 to TRBJ2-2; D unclear. CDR3 size: 15 residues. Germline CDR1 is SEHNR and CDR2 is FQNEAQ (reference sequence). The V gene lost 5 bases and the J gene lost 0 bases, with 10 bases spanning the gap. The CDR3 DNA reads as TGTGCCAGCAGCCCAGGTAGAGCGAACACCGGGGAGCTGTTTTTT. Its translation: CASSPGRANTGELFF. The complete variable domain, with remaining parts taken from reference TRBV7-9 and TRBJ2-2, reads DTGVSQNPRHKITKRGQNVTFRCDPISEHNRLYWYRQTLGQGPEFLTYFQNEAQLEKSRLLSDRFSAERPKGSFSTLEIQRTEQGDSAMYLCASSPGRANTGELFFGEGSRLTVL.

The V gene is TRBV6-6, the J gene TRBJ2-7; tentative D call: TRBD1 (6 bases). Trimming took 6 bases from V and 1 from J, leaving 13 bases between them. This CDR3 spans 14 amino acids. Germline-derived CDR1 and CDR2 are MNHNY and SVGAGI (reference sequence). This chain's CDR3 is CASRLTGFSYEQYF. For the CDR3, the DNA is TGTGCCAGCAGATTGACAGGTTTTTCCTACGAGCAGTACTTC.

The V and J genes are TRBV7-2 and TRBJ1-4; 7 bases are shared with TRBD1. The V segment lost 6 bases and the J segment 0 bases; nucleotides outside the gene matches: 7. Germline lookup yields CDR1 SGHTA and CDR2 FQGNSA. This CDR3 has 16 residues. CDR3 bases: TGTGCCAGCAGATCGGGACAGCGGGCAACTAATGAAAAACTGTTTTTT. This gives the protein CASRSGQRATNEKLFF.

The chain couples TRBV3-1 (or the pseudogene TRBV3-2) to TRBJ1-6; weak D call: TRBD1 (6 bases). This CDR3 spans 15 amino acids. Germline V CDR1 and CDR2: LGHDT, YNNKEL (reference sequence). The V end lost 4 bases, the J end lost 6 bases, and 13 bases lay between the germline ends. The CDR3 nucleotides read TGTGCCAGCAGCCCCAGGGGAGTCCGTAATTCACCCCTCCACTTT. This gives the protein CASSPRGVRNSPLHF.

The J gene is TRBJ2-5, the V gene TRBV7-2, with unresolved D. CDR1 and CDR2 from the germline V gene are SGHTA and FQGNSA. Trimming removed 5 bases at V and 5 bases at J, with 6 bases between. The length of the CDR3 is 11 residues. The CDR3 DNA is TGTGCCAGCAGCCTTAGTGAGACCCAGTACTTC. This codes for CASSLSETQYF.

The gene calls are TRBV28 and TRBJ2-3, with 7 bases fitting TRBD2. The ends lost 4 bases at V and 0 bases at J; junction bases unmatched: 4. CDR1 is MDHEN and CDR2 is SYDVKM in the germline V gene. The CDR3 loop spans 15 amino acids. CDR3 amino acids: CASSWGGASTDTQYF. The CDR3 DNA reads TGTGCCAGCAGTTGGGGAGGGGCGAGCACAGATACGCAGTATTTT.

The gene calls are TRBV7-8 and TRBJ1-1; D is possibly TRBD1 (5 bases). The CDR3 length is 15 residues. Trimming left V 4 bases short and J 5 bases short, with 17 bases between. Germline V lookup: CDR1 SGHVS, CDR2 FQNEAQ. In DNA, the CDR3 is TGTGCCAGCAGCTCCACGGGCGGGGGAGGGACTGAAGCTTTCTTT. Its protein is CASSSTGGGGTEAFF.

The chain has TRBV6-5 and TRBJ1-2, with TRBD1 matching 9 bases. This CDR3 has 15 amino acids. Germline trimming cut 5 bases from V and 5 bases from J; bases unmatched to any gene: 9. Per the germline V gene, CDR1 is MNHEY and CDR2 is SVGAGI. CDR3 DNA: TGTGCCAGCAGTCCTCGTGGGACAGGGCGTTATGGCTACACCTTC. This translates into CASSPRGTGRYGYTF.

V usage is TRBV7-2 and J usage is TRBJ2-6; D not certain. Germline lookup yields CDR1 SGHTA and CDR2 FQGNSA. With 1 base removed from V and 0 bases from J, the gap between germline ends came to 4 bases. This CDR3 has 15 amino acids. The chain's CDR3 is CASSLDSSGANVLTF. The DNA for the CDR3 is TGTGCCAGCAGCTTAGACAGCTCTGGGGCCAACGTCCTGACTTTC.

The genes are TRBV7-8 and TRBJ1-2; D may be TRBD1 (6 bases). V shed 6 bases and J shed 8 bases, with 16 bases lying between them. The CDR3 sequence is 13 residues long. Germline V gives CDR1 SGHVS, CDR2 FQNEAQ. CDR3 protein: CASRPGGAGGYTF. The CDR3 DNA reads as TGTGCCAGCAGGCCGGGGGGGGCTGGAGGCTACACCTTC.

This clone appeared a single time. The rearrangement joins TRBV3-1 (or the pseudogene TRBV3-2) to TRBJ1-1, with TRBD1 matching 8 bases. The CDR3 length is 17 residues. The V and J ends lost 0 bases and 3 bases, in that order; junction bases with no gene match: 9. Germline V gene data show CDR1 as LGHDT and CDR2 as YNNKEL (reference sequence). This CDR3 reads CASSQEIRGRRHTEAFF. In DNA, the CDR3 is TGTGCCAGCAGCCAAGAAATCAGGGGGCGAAGGCACACTGAAGCTTTCTTT.

Here the CDR3 DNA reads TGTGCCAGTAGCCAAAGCGCCGGGACAGGGAACACCGGGGAGCTGTTTTTT. Translation: CASSQSAGTGNTGELFF. V and J are TRBV19 and TRBJ2-2, with 8 bases aligning to TRBD1. J gave up 1 base and V 6 bases, and 10 bases lay outside the gene matches. Germline V gene sequence: CDR1 LNHDA, CDR2 SQIVND (reference sequence). The length of the CDR3 is 17 residues. The full variable domain, with the rest looked up from reference TRBV19 and TRBJ2-2, is DGGITQSPKYLFRKEGQNVTLSCEQNLNHDAMYWYRQDPGQGLRLIYYSQIVNDFQKGDIAEGYSVSREKKESFPLTVTSAQKNPTAFYLCASSQSAGTGNTGELFFGEGSRLTVL.

The gene calls are TRBV7-3 and TRBJ2-3; TRBD2 is a possible D gene (5 bases). With 3 bases removed from V and 6 bases from J, the gap between germline ends came to 13 bases. Per germline, CDR1 SGHTA and CDR2 FQGTGA. The CDR3 loop spans 14 amino acids. The CDR3 DNA reads as TGTGCCAGCAGCTTGAAGGACTCCCTGGATACGCAGTATTTT. Its protein is CASSLKDSLDTQYF. Looking up the rest from reference TRBV7-3 and TRBJ2-3 gives the full variable domain: GAGVSQTPSNKVTEKGKYVELRCDPISGHTALYWYRQSLGQGPEFLIYFQGTGAADDSGLPNDRFFAVRPEGSVSTLKIQRTERGDSAVYLCASSLKDSLDTQYFGPGTRLTVL.

This chain connects TRBV6-5 to TRBJ1-1; the match to TRBD1 covers 9 bases. Germline V gene sequence: CDR1 MNHEY, CDR2 SVGAGI. The V segment lost 6 bases and the J segment 7 bases; nucleotides outside the gene matches: 9. The CDR3 contains 14 residues. CDR3 coding DNA: TGTGCCAGCAGGCCACAGGGGGCTTTAGTTGAAGCTTTCTTT. It translates to CASRPQGALVEAFF.

The chain carries TRBV7-2 and TRBJ1-3; TRBD1 might be the D (5 bases). Looked up from germline, CDR1 is SGHTA and CDR2 is FQGNSA. The CDR3 length is 16 residues. Trimming took off 6 bases at V and 3 bases at J, with 18 bases between the two ends. The CDR3, as DNA: TGTGCCAGCAGTTCAATCGGGGGGTTCCTTGGAAACACCATATATTTT. Amino acid sequence: CASSSIGGFLGNTIYF.

The table lists this clone with a count of one. The gene calls are TRBV15 and TRBJ2-4; maybe TRBD2 (5 bases). This CDR3 contains 17 residues. Germline CDR1 is LNHNV and CDR2 is YYDKDF (reference sequence). The V and J ends lost 2 bases and 1 base respectively, with 15 bases between them. The CDR3 sequence: CATSRRAVGVAKNIQYF. The CDR3, as DNA: TGTGCCACCAGCAGACGGGCCGTCGGGGTGGCCAAAAACATTCAGTACTTC. Full variable domain (remainder filled in from reference TRBV15 and TRBJ2-4): DAMVIQNPRYQVTQFGKPVTLSCSQTLNHNVMYWYQQKSSQAPKLLFHYYDKDFNNEADTPDNFQSRRPNTSFCFLDIRSPGLGDTAMYLCATSRRAVGVAKNIQYFGAGTRLSVL.

The J gene is TRBJ1-1, the V gene TRBV2; 8 bases fit TRBD1. CDR1 is SNHLY, CDR2 FYNNEI, per germline. The CDR3 spans 13 residues. Trimming took 4 bases from V and 4 from J; bases not matched to a gene: 2. DNA of the CDR3: TGTGCCAGCAGTGCTACAGGGGGCACTGAAGCTTTCTTT. Amino acid sequence: CASSATGGTEAFF.

V gene TRBV9 combines with J gene TRBJ2-7; D is perhaps TRBD2 (5 bases). CDR1 is SGDLS, CDR2 YYNGEE, per germline. This CDR3 has 15 residues. Between the trimmed V and J ends, which lost 4 bases and 5 bases, there was a span of 19 bases. The DNA for the CDR3 is TGTGCCAGCAGCCCACTGTCCTCCGACGGGGACGAGCAGTACTTC. As protein: CASSPLSSDGDEQYF.

The rearrangement joins TRBV5-1 to TRBJ2-3; the D is unclear. The CDR3 runs to 13 residues. V shed 2 bases and J shed 0 bases, with 4 bases lying between them. Looked up from germline, CDR1 is SGHRS and CDR2 is YFSETQ. CDR3 sequence reads: CASSLSSTDTQYF. The DNA for the CDR3 is TGCGCCAGCAGCTTAAGCAGCACAGATACGCAGTATTTT.